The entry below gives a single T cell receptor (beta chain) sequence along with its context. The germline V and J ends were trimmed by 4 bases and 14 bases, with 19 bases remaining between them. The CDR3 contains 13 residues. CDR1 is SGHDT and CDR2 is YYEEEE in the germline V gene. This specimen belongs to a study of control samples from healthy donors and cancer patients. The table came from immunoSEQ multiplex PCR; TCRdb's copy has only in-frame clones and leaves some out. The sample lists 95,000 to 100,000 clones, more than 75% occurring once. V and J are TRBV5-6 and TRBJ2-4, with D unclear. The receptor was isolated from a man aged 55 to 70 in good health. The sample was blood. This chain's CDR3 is CASSLYRVAEKYF. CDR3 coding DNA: TGTGCCAGCAGCCTTTACCGGGTCGCTGAAAAGTACTTC.